Listed below are T cell receptor beta chains from one sample, sequenced in a study of blood T cell repertoires in COVID-19. The repertoire was sequenced with immunoSEQ multiplex PCR; TCRdb's copy has only in-frame clones and lacks some. The data hold just over 300,000 clones, with approximately 85% observed a single time. Sequenced input: PBMCs or T cells enriched from blood (not recorded which). These receptors all come from a man aged 25 to 45 who had recovered from COVID-19. The CDR3 runs from the conserved cysteine through the conserved F or W. Fields, in order: clone size, J gene, V gene, D gene, CDR3 DNA, CDR3 protein. D genes are given only for firm matches. Expanded clones are given a class, and other clones once, few, many or no size at all.

>-|TRBJ1-2|TRBV27|-
TGTGCCAGCAGTTCCCTAGGAGGAGTAAACTATGGCTACACCTTC
CASSSLGGVNYGYTF
>-|TRBJ2-5|TRBV6-2/TRBV6-3|TRBD1
TGTGCCAGCAGTTACGACGGACAGGGGGTATTTGAGACCCAGTACTTC
CASSYDGQGVFETQYF
>once|TRBJ2-1|TRBV30|TRBD1
TGTGCCTGGGCTGGGACAGGATACAATGAGCAGTTCTTC
CAWAGTGYNEQFF
>-|TRBJ1-1|TRBV5-6|-
TGTGCCAGCAGCTTACGGGGCACTGAAGCTTTCTTT
CASSLRGTEAFF
>few|TRBJ2-3|TRBV6-4|TRBD2
TGTGCCAGCAGTGACAGCGGGGGGGCCTCAGATACGCAGTATTTT
CASSDSGGASDTQYF
>-|TRBJ2-3|TRBV3-1/TRBV3-2|-
TGTGCCAGCAGCCAAGATTCGGAGCGGAATAGCACAGATACGCAGTATTTT
CASSQDSERNSTDTQYF
>-|TRBJ1-2|TRBV5-6|-
TGTGCCAGCAGCACCATGGGCGGCTACACCTTC
CASSTMGGYTF
>few|TRBJ1-6|TRBV19|-
TGTGCCAGTAGTGTATACGAGGAGTCACCCCTCCACTTT
CASSVYEESPLHF
>few|TRBJ2-1|TRBV5-1|TRBD2
TGCGCCAGCAGCTTTACTAGCGGGGGGCCGAGCTCCTACAATGAGCAGTTCTTC
CASSFTSGGPSSYNEQFF
>once|TRBJ1-1|TRBV6-1|-
TGTGCCAGCAGTGTGATTTGGGCCAGCTTTATGAACACTGAAGCTTTCTTT
CASSVIWASFMNTEAFF
>few|TRBJ1-6|TRBV19|TRBD1
TGTGCCAGTAGTATCGAGGGACAGAGATTCAGCTCCTATAATTCACCCCTCCACTTT
CASSIEGQRFSSYNSPLHF
>-|TRBJ2-1|TRBV7-3|TRBD1
TGTGCCAGCAGCTCTTCCGGGACAGGGGGTAGTAATGAGCAGTTCTTC
CASSSSGTGGSNEQFF
>once|TRBJ2-3|TRBV5-1|-
TGCGCCAGCAGCTTCGTTGTCAGAAGCACAGATACGCAGTATTTT
CASSFVVRSTDTQYF
>-|TRBJ1-1|TRBV3-1/TRBV3-2|-
TGTGCCAGCAGCCAAGCAGGGGCGAGTGTGGGAGCTTTCTTT
CASSQAGASVGAFF
>-|TRBJ1-4|TRBV5-5|TRBD1
TGTGCCAGCAGTCCACAGGGGCTGGGTGAAAAACTGTTTTTT
CASSPQGLGEKLFF
>once|TRBJ2-3|TRBV5-4|TRBD2
TGTGCCAGCAGCTTGGCGTGGAGCGGGGGTAGCACAGATACGCAGTATTTT
CASSLAWSGGSTDTQYF
>once|TRBJ1-4|TRBV3-1/TRBV3-2|TRBD1
TGTGCCAGCAGCCTGTCGGGACAGGGGGGTGAAAAACTGTTTTTT
CASSLSGQGGEKLFF
>-|TRBJ2-4|TRBV9|-
TGTGCCAGCAGCGGTCCGAAAAACATTCAGTACTTC
CASSGPKNIQYF
>-|TRBJ2-2|TRBV19|TRBD2
TGTGCCAGTAGTATCAAACTAGCGGGGGGTCTTTATACGAACACCGGGGAGCTGTTTTTT
CASSIKLAGGLYTNTGELFF
>-|TRBJ1-4|TRBV6-1|TRBD1
TGTGCCAGCAGTTCACAGGGGGCGCGGGGAAAACTGTTTTTT
CASSSQGARGKLFF
>once|TRBJ1-5|TRBV7-9|-
TGTGCCAGCGGGCAGGGCAATCAGCCCCAGCATTTT
CASGQGNQPQHF
>-|TRBJ1-1|TRBV11-2|-
TGTGCCAGCAGCCCCCCCAACAGGGTCACTGAAGCTTTCTTT
CASSPPNRVTEAFF
>-|TRBJ1-2|TRBV29-1|-
TGCAGCGTTCATCTCTGGGGGGGAGCTGGCTACACCTTC
CSVHLWGGAGYTF
>-|TRBJ2-2|TRBV24-1|-
TGTGCCACCAGTGATTCCCAGGGCGACACCGGGGAGCTGTTTTTT
CATSDSQGDTGELFF
>-|TRBJ1-6|TRBV5-1|-
TGCGCCAGCAGCCCCGAGGCAGTTACTTATAATTCACCCCTCCACTTT
CASSPEAVTYNSPLHF
>-|TRBJ1-2|TRBV9|-
TGTGCCAGCAGCGTCGACGGCGAGGGGACATTTGGCTACACCTTC
CASSVDGEGTFGYTF
>-|TRBJ1-2|TRBV6-5|-
TGTGCCAGCAGCCCCTCCGTCCGGGATGGCTACACCTTC
CASSPSVRDGYTF
>-|TRBJ2-2|TRBV29-1|-
TGCAGCGCCTCGGGGACACCGCGAAGCGGCGGGGAGCTGTTTTTT
CSASGTPRSGGELFF
>-|TRBJ1-2|TRBV4-1|-
TGCGCCAGCAGCCAAGATTATCCAGGGCTCAACTATGGCTACACCTTC
CASSQDYPGLNYGYTF
>-|TRBJ1-1|TRBV15|TRBD1
TGTGCCACCAGCAGGGGGACAGGGAACACTGAAGCTTTCTTT
CATSRGTGNTEAFF
>-|TRBJ1-2|TRBV29-1|-
TGCAGCGTTGAAGACGTTAGGAGTGCTAACTATGGCTACACCTTC
CSVEDVRSANYGYTF
>-|TRBJ2-3|TRBV6-5|TRBD2
TGTGCCAGCAGCGCGACTAGCGGACTAGATACGCAGTATTTT
CASSATSGLDTQYF
>-|TRBJ1-1|TRBV7-2|TRBD1
TGTGCCAGCAGCCCACAGGGGGCCAACACTGAAGCTTTCTTT
CASSPQGANTEAFF
>-|TRBJ1-4|TRBV6-5|-
TGTGCCAGCATTTCGGGTCAAAATGAAAAACTGTTTTTT
CASISGQNEKLFF
>-|TRBJ1-5|TRBV19|-
TGTGCCAGTAGTATAGCAGGGGCAGGTCAGCCCCAGCATTTT
CASSIAGAGQPQHF
>-|TRBJ2-6|TRBV6-1|-
TGTGCCAGCAGTGCGACAGTTCTACTCTCTGGGGCCAACGTCCTGACTTTC
CASSATVLLSGANVLTF